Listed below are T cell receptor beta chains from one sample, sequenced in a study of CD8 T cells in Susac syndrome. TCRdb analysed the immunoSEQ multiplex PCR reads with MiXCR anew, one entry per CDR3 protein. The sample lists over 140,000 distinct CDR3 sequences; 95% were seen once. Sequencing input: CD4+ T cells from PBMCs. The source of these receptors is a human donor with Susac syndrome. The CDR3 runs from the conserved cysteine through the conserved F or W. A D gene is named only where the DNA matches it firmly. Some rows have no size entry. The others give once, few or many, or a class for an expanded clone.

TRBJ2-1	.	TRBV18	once	TGTGCCAGCTCACCGGCGACACAATACAATGAGCAGTTCTTC	CASSPATQYNEQFF
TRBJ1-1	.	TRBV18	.	TGTGCCAGCTCCACGGAGGGGGGAGTGAACACTGAAGCTTTCTTT	CASSTEGGVNTEAFF
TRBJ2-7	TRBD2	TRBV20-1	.	TGCAGTGCTAGAGGCGCCCCCCGTCTAGCGGGAGGATCCTACGAGCAGTACTTC	CSARGAPRLAGGSYEQYF
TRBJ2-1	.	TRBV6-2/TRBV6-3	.	TGTGCCAGCAGCTCCCGGGAGTTCTACAATGAGCAGTTCTTC	CASSSREFYNEQFF
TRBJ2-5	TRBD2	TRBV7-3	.	TGTGCCAGCAGCTTGGGGGGACTAGCGGGGCAAGAGACCCAGTACTTC	CASSLGGLAGQETQYF
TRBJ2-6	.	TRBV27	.	TGTGCCAGCAGACTAGGGACGGCTGGGGCCAACGTCCTGACTTTC	CASRLGTAGANVLTF
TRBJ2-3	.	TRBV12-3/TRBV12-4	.	TGTGCCAGCACTATTGGGGGGGGCCACACAGATACGCAGTATTTT	CASTIGGGHTDTQYF
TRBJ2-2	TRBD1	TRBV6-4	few	TGTGCCAGCAGTCGGGACAGGGTGACCGGGGAGCTGTTTTTT	CASSRDRVTGELFF
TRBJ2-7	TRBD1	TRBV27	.	TGTGCCAGCAGAGGGACAGGGGGTTCCTACGAGCAGTACTTC	CASRGTGGSYEQYF
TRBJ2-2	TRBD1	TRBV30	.	TGTGCCTGGAGGCAGGGGGCATTTACCGGGGAGCTGTTTTTT	CAWRQGAFTGELFF
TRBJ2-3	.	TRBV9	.	TGTGCCACCCCCGGACAGATTTATGAAGATACGCAGTATTTT	CATPGQIYEDTQYF
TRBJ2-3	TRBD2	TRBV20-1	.	TGCAGTGCTAGAGATCCACTAGCGGGGAGCACAGATACGCAGTATTTT	CSARDPLAGSTDTQYF
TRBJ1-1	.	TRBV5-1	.	TGCGCCAGCAGCTTGGCGGCAGGGGACACTGAAGCTTTCTTT	CASSLAAGDTEAFF
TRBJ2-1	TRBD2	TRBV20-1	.	TGCAGTGCTCAAGCGGGGGTTAGCTCCTACAATGAGCAGTTCTTC	CSAQAGVSSYNEQFF
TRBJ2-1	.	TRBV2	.	TGTGCCAGCAGTGTGCAGGGCGGGACTCGTGAGCAGTTCTTC	CASSVQGGTREQFF
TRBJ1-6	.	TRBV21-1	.	TGTGCCAGCAGCAAAAATGGACGGTTGAACTATTCACCCCTCCACTTT	CASSKNGRLNYSPLHF
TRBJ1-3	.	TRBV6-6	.	TGTGCCAGCAGAGTCGGGGGAACTTCTGGAAACACCATATATTTT	CASRVGGTSGNTIYF
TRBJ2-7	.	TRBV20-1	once	TGCAGTGCTGAGGGGGGGGGTGGTGACGAGCAGTACTTC	CSAEGGGGDEQYF
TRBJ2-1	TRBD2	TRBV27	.	TGTGCCAGCAGTGGACCGGGACTAGGACTAAATGAGCAGTTCTTC	CASSGPGLGLNEQFF
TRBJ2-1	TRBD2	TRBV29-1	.	TGCAGCACGGGGGGGGTAGTGGAGCAGTTCTTC	CSTGGVVEQFF
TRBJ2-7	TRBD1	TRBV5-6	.	TGTGCCAGCAGCTCCACGCAGGGGGCGCGAGAGCAGTACTTC	CASSSTQGAREQYF
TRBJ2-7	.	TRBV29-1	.	TGCAGCGTTGAACCGGGGGTCGGGGAGCAGTACTTC	CSVEPGVGEQYF
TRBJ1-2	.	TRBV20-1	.	TGCAGTGCTAGGAGACAAGGGGCGAACTATGGCTACACCTTC	CSARRQGANYGYTF
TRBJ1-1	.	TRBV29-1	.	TGCAGCGTTTCGACTGGACAGTCGAACACTGAAGCTTTCTTT	CSVSTGQSNTEAFF
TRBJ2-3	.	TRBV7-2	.	TGTGCCAGCAGCCCAGGGGTCCGGGGAAGCACAGATACGCAGTATTTT	CASSPGVRGSTDTQYF
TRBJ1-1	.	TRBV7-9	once	TGTGCCAGCAGCTTAGGCCCAGAGAACACTGAAGCTTTCTTT	CASSLGPENTEAFF
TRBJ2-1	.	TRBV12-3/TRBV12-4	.	TGTGCCAGCAGTTTAGGGGAACTAGATCAACAGCAGTTCTTC	CASSLGELDQQQFF
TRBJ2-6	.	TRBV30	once	TGTGCCTGGAGCCTAGGGTCCAGGGCCCTCTCCTCTGGGGCCAACGTCCTGACTTTC	CAWSLGSRALSSGANVLTF
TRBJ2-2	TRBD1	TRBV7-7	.	TGTGCTAGCAGCCTACAGACAGGGACGACCGGGGAGCTGTTTTTT	CASSLQTGTTGELFF
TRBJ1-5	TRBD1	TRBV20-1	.	TGCAGTGCTTTAGACAGGGGGTACCAGCCCCAGCATTTT	CSALDRGYQPQHF
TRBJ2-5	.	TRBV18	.	TGTGCCAGCTCACTTATTTACCAAGAGACCCAGTACTTC	CASSLIYQETQYF
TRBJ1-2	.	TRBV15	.	TGTGCCACCAGCACGAAAAACCGGGACAAGGGCTTC	CATSTKNRDKGF
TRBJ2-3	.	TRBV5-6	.	TGTGCCAGCAGCTTTCGGTTAGATACGCAGTATTTT	CASSFRLDTQYF
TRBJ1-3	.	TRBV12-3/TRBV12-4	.	TGTGCCAGCACCTTAACAGGAAACACCATATATTTT	CASTLTGNTIYF
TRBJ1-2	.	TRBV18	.	TGTGCCAGCTCACCTGGTAATGGCTATGGCTACACCTTC	CASSPGNGYGYTF
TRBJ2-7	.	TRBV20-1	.	TGCAGTGCTAGAGTTGAGGGTCTCTACGAGCAGTACTTC	CSARVEGLYEQYF
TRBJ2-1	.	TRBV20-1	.	TGCAGTGCGGGGAGGGCAGGGGGTCGGAATGAGCAGTTCTTC	CSAGRAGGRNEQFF
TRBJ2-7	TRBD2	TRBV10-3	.	TGTGCCATCAGCAGGACTAGCGGGAGCTACGAGCAGTACTTC	CAISRTSGSYEQYF
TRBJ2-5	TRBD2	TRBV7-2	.	TGTGCCAGCAGCTTAGCGCCGACTAGCGGGGCAAAGACCCAGTACTTC	CASSLAPTSGAKTQYF
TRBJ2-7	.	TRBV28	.	TGTGCCAGCAGGGGTGTTTCCAACGAGCAGTACTTC	CASRGVSNEQYF